A single T cell receptor beta chain is shown here with its context. The antigen is unknown. This entry belongs to a study of CD8+ T cells in alopecia areata. Trimming removed 3 bases at V and 6 bases at J, with 23 bases between. Germline V gene data show CDR1 as MGHRA and CDR2 as YSYEKL. The CDR3 extends over 17 amino acids. Extracted RNA was reverse transcribed into cDNA, the sequencing template. Clones were read by immunoSEQ multiplex PCR, and TCRdb kept only the in-frame ones, dropping some. Seen here are roughly 210,000 clones, roughly two fifths observed once, and the top ten hold roughly 2.6%. The treatment here: oral pan-JAK inhibitor, 5-10 mg twice daily. Study-wide results and limits: In lesional scalp, particularly from alopecia totalis/universalis, clonality was higher than in normal scalp.

The source of this sequence is a human donor with alopecia areata. This material consisted of CD4+ T cells sorted from blood, taken between weeks 36 and 40, from a patient treated with tofacitinib. V gene TRBV4-1 combines with J gene TRBJ1-2; no reliable D call. Here the CDR3 reads CASSQVPRGIGWNGYTF. The CDR3 nucleotides are TGCGCCAGCAGCCAGGTCCCTAGAGGAATAGGGTGGAATGGCTACACCTTC.